The 20 T cell receptor beta chains below come from one sample, sequenced in a study of T cell responses to AZD1222 COVID-19 vaccine. Profiled with immunoSEQ multiplex PCR; TCRdb holds only in-frame clones, not every one. The data hold approximately 120,000 clones, with approximately 93% observed a single time. Sequencing used peripheral blood, obtained on day 0 of AZD1222 vaccination. Source of these receptors: an adult in good health.

In its sample, this clone was seen once. The chain is built from TRBV5-1 and TRBJ1-1; unclear D gene. Germline V lookup: CDR1 SGHRS, CDR2 YFSETQ. The CDR3 loop spans 14 amino acids. V lost 0 bases, J lost 2 bases, and 8 bases lay in between. The CDR3 sequence is CASSLVQRNTEAFF. The CDR3 region has the DNA TGCGCCAGCAGCTTGGTCCAGCGTAACACTGAAGCTTTCTTT. Variable domain in full (rest from reference TRBV5-1 and TRBJ1-1): KAGVTQTPRYLIKTRGQQVTLSCSPISGHRSVSWYQQTPGQGLQFLFEYFSETQRNKGNFPGRFSGRQFSNSRSEMNVSTLELGDSALYLCASSLVQRNTEAFFGQGTRLTVV.

This chain joins TRBV7-9 and TRBJ1-1; TRBD1 might be the D (6 bases). The germline V gene encodes CDR1 SEHNR and CDR2 FQNEAQ (reference sequence). The CDR3 sequence is 19 residues long. The germline V and J ends were trimmed by 5 bases and 4 bases, with 29 bases remaining between them. The CDR3 loop is CASSPRLGGGIRTSTEAFF. CDR3 nucleotides: TGTGCCAGCAGCCCGCGCCTTGGAGGGGGTATTCGAACGAGCACTGAAGCTTTCTTT.

The chain joins TRBV19 to TRBJ2-3; TRBD2 agrees at 10 bases. Trimming removed 4 bases from V and 5 bases from J; junction bases left unmatched: 6. The germline CDR1 and CDR2 sequences are LNHDA and SQIVND (reference sequence). This CDR3 region has 15 residues. The CDR3 DNA reads TGTGCCAGTAGTACGAGCGGGGGGGCGGGAGATACGCAGTATTTT. Its protein is CASSTSGGAGDTQYF.

The CDR3 here is CASSPARTGFYTEAFF. The CDR3 DNA reads TGTGCCAGTAGTCCCGCGCGGACAGGCTTTTACACTGAAGCTTTCTTT. The rearrangement joins TRBV19 to TRBJ1-1, with 7 bases identical to TRBD1. This CDR3 has 16 amino acids. CDR1 is LNHDA and CDR2 is SQIVND in the germline V gene (reference sequence). J gave up 3 bases and V 5 bases, and 12 bases lay outside the gene matches.

The V and J genes are TRBV9 and TRBJ2-1; D may correspond to TRBD1 or TRBD2 (5 bases each). This CDR3 region has 17 residues. Germline CDR1 is SGDLS and CDR2 is YYNGEE. V lost 4 bases and J lost 0, with 17 bases in between. CDR3 nucleotides: TGTGCCAGCAGCCCCCGGGGACCCATGAGCTCCTACAATGAGCAGTTCTTC. It specifies CASSPRGPMSSYNEQFF.

This chain uses TRBV6-2 or TRBV6-3 with TRBJ1-4; 9 nucleotides line up with TRBD1. Germline V gene data show CDR1 as MNHEY and CDR2 as SVGEGT. This CDR3 spans 19 amino acids. Losses at the gene ends were 6 bases for V and 0 bases for J; bases not matched to a gene: 14. The CDR3 DNA reads TGTGCCAGCAGCCCACTCCCGGGACAGGGATCTTCAACTAATGAAAAACTGTTTTTT. Residues: CASSPLPGQGSSTNEKLFF.

This clone was seen just once. Other nucleotide sequences from this sample produce the same CDR3. The chain has TRBV27 and TRBJ1-1, with D unclear. Germline V CDR1 and CDR2: MNHEY, SMNVEV (reference sequence). The V gene lost 3 bases and the J gene lost 1 base, with 6 bases spanning the gap. The CDR3 consists of 13 residues. The CDR3 nucleotides read TGTGCCAGCAGTTTGGGAGGGAACACTGAAGCTTTCTTT. It codes for CASSLGGNTEAFF.

The chain carries TRBV14 and TRBJ1-1; D uncertain. This CDR3 contains 18 residues. In germline, CDR1 is SGHDN, CDR2 FVKESK. The ends were cut back, 2 bases at V and 6 bases at J, with 25 bases in the middle. In DNA form, the CDR3 reads TGTGCCAGCAGCCAAAACAGAGGGTTCCTAGATCCCGGGGCTGAAGCTTTCTTT. It specifies CASSQNRGFLDPGAEAFF.

This chain connects TRBV9 to TRBJ2-3; the match to TRBD2 covers 8 bases. With V trimmed by 0 bases and J by 12 bases, 12 bases remained unmatched. The CDR3 runs 15 residues. CDR1 and CDR2 (germline): SGDLS, YYNGEE. DNA for the CDR3: TGTGCCAGCAGCGTAGTCGGGGGGGGTGCCGCCACCCAGTATTTT. As protein: CASSVVGGGAATQYF.

This chain links TRBV10-3 with TRBJ1-2; D is perhaps TRBD1 (6 bases). In germline, CDR1 is ENHRY, CDR2 SYGVKD. The V end was cut by 7 bases, the J end by 4 bases, with 13 bases between. This CDR3 region has 13 residues. The CDR3 loop reads CAINRDTSYGYTF. The CDR3 DNA reads TGTGCCATCAACCGGGACACAAGCTATGGCTACACCTTC.

V gene TRBV5-1 combines with J gene TRBJ1-6; TRBD1 aligns across 10 bases. V was clipped by 0 bases and J by 8 bases; unmatched bases: 2. The CDR3 has 15 residues. Germline lookup yields CDR1 SGHRS and CDR2 YFSETQ. CDR3 DNA sequence: TGCGCCAGCAGCTTGGAGGGGACAGGGGATTCACCCCTCCACTTT. Its protein is CASSLEGTGDSPLHF.

The chain carries TRBV2 and TRBJ1-6, with 10 bases that match TRBD1. The V gene's germline CDR1 is SNHLY and CDR2 FYNNEI. The junction had 4 bases not matched to a gene; V was cut back by 8 bases and J by 3 bases. The CDR3 is made up of 15 amino acids. CDR3 sequence: CASLRDRGYNSPLHF. The CDR3 DNA is TGTGCCAGCCTCCGGGACAGGGGCTATAATTCACCCCTCCACTTT.

The chain combines TRBV5-6 with TRBJ2-1; 14 bases align to TRBD2. This CDR3 has 14 amino acids. Trimming removed 4 bases from V and 15 bases from J; junction bases left unmatched: 9. In germline, CDR1 is SGHDT, CDR2 YYEEEE. CDR3 sequence reads: CASSPGTSGGDRFF. The CDR3 DNA follows: TGTGCCAGCAGCCCTGGGACTAGCGGGGGAGATCGGTTCTTC. The variable domain in full, with the rest retrieved from reference TRBV5-6 and TRBJ2-1, is DAGVTQSPTHLIKTRGQQVTLRCSPKSGHDTVSWYQQALGQGPQFIFQYYEEEERQRGNFPDRFSGHQFPNYSSELNVNALLLGDSALYLCASSPGTSGGDRFFGPGTRLTVL.

The genes are TRBV2 and TRBJ1-2; D possibly corresponds to TRBD1 (5 bases). The ends were cut back, 2 bases at V and 6 bases at J, with 10 bases in the middle. The CDR3 has 13 residues. Germline V gene data show CDR1 as SNHLY and CDR2 as FYNNEI. In nucleotides, the CDR3 is TGTGCCAGCAGTGAACAGGGTCCTCATGGCTACACCTTC. Protein: CASSEQGPHGYTF.

This chain links TRBV4-2 with TRBJ1-4; 7 bases match TRBD1. The CDR3 extends over 15 amino acids. CDR1 is LGHNA, CDR2 YNFKEQ, per germline. The V and J ends lost 3 bases and 11 bases, in that order; junction bases with no gene match: 12. CDR3 coding DNA: TGTGCCAGCAGCCAGGCTCAGGGGGGGGAGTTGAAACTGTTTTTT. Translation gives CASSQAQGGELKLFF.

The rearrangement links TRBV11-3 to TRBJ2-1; TRBD2 aligns across 13 bases. The CDR3 is made up of 15 amino acids. Germline V gene lookup returns CDR1 SGHNT and CDR2 YENEEA. The J segment lost 10 bases and the V segment lost 3 bases, leaving 6 bases of the junction unmatched. The DNA for the CDR3 is TGTGCCAGCAGCTTGACCGGGACTAGCGGGGCCGAGCAGTTCTTC. Translation: CASSLTGTSGAEQFF.

The CDR3 reads CAISEYETEETQYF. CDR3 bases: TGTGCCATCAGTGAGTATGAGACAGAAGAGACCCAGTACTTC. The chain uses TRBV10-3 and TRBJ2-5, with D possibly being TRBD1 (5 bases). The CDR3 runs to 14 residues. V was clipped by 1 base and J by 3 bases, with 9 bases between them. CDR1 is ENHRY, CDR2 SYGVKD, per germline.

The chain combines TRBV14 with TRBJ1-4; D unresolved. Germline assignment: CDR1 SGHDN and CDR2 FVKESK. The CDR3 runs 11 residues. Trimming left V 2 bases short and J 10 bases short, with 5 bases between. The CDR3 DNA is TGTGCCAGCAGCCAACGGGGAAAACTGTTTTTT. It specifies CASSQRGKLFF. Complete variable domain (other parts from reference TRBV14 and TRBJ1-4): EAGVTQFPSHSVIEKGQTVTLRCDPISGHDNLYWYRRVMGKEIKFLLHFVKESKQDESGMPNNRFLAERTGGTYSTLKVQPAELEDSGVYFCASSQRGKLFFGSGTQLSVL.

The chain joins TRBV18 to TRBJ2-2; the D is unclear. The CDR3 loop spans 17 amino acids. Germline CDR1 is KGHSH and CDR2 is LQKENI. V was clipped by 6 bases and J by 2 bases, with 19 bases between them. The CDR3 reads CASSLLAAVGNTGELFF. CDR3 nucleotides: TGTGCCAGCTCCCTACTGGCGGCGGTGGGTAACACCGGGGAGCTGTTTTTT.

The CDR3 protein is CASFQGEKLFF. CDR3 sequence (DNA): TGTGCCAGCTTCCAAGGAGAAAAACTGTTTTTT. This chain uses TRBV27 with TRBJ1-4; D is undetermined. The CDR3 covers 11 residues. V lost 8 bases, J lost 8 bases, and 9 bases lay in between. The germline V gene has CDR1 MNHEY and CDR2 SMNVEV (reference sequence).